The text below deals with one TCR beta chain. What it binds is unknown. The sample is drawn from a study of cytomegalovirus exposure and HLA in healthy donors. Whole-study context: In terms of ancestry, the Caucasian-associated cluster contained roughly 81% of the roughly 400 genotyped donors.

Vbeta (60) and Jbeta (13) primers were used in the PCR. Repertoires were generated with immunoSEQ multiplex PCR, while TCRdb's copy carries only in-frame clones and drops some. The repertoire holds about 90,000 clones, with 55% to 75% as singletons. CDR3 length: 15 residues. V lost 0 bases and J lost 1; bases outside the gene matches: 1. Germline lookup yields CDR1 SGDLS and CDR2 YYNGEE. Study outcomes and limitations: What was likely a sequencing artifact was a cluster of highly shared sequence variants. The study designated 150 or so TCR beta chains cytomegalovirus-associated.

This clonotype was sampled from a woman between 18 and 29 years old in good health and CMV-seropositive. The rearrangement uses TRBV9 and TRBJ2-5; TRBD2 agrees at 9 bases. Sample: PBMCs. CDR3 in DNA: TGTGCCAGCAGCGTAGTAGCGGGGGCCCAAGAGACCCAGTACTTC. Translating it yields CASSVVAGAQETQYF.